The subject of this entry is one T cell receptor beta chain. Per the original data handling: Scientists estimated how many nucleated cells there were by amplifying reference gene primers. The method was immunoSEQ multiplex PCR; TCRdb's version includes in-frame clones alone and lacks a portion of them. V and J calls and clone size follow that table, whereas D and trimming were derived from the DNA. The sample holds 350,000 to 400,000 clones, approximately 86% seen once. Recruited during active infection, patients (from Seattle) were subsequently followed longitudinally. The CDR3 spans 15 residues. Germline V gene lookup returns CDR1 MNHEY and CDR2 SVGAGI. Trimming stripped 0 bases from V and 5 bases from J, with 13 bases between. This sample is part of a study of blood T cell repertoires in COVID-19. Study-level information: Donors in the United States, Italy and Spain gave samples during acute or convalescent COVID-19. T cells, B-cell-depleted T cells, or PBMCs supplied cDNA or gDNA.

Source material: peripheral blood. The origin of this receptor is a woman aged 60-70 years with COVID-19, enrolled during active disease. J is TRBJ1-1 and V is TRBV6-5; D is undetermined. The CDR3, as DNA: TGTGCCAGCAGTTACTCTCGGAGCCTAGGAACTGAAGCTTTCTTT. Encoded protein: CASSYSRSLGTEAFF.